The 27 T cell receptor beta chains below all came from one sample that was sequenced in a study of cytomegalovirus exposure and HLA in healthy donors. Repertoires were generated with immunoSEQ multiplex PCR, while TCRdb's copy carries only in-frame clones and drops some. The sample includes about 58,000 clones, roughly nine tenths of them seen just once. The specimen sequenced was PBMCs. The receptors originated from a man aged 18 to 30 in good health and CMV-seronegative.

For the CDR3, the DNA is TGTGCCAGCAGCCAAGAAGGTAGCGTGACCTACAATGAGCAGTTCTTC. Amino acids: CASSQEGSVTYNEQFF. This chain uses TRBV4-2 with TRBJ2-1; D is possibly TRBD2 (5 bases). CDR1 is LGHNA and CDR2 is YNFKEQ in the germline V gene. The CDR3 loop spans 16 amino acids. V gave up 0 bases and J gave up 2 bases, with 11 bases separating them.

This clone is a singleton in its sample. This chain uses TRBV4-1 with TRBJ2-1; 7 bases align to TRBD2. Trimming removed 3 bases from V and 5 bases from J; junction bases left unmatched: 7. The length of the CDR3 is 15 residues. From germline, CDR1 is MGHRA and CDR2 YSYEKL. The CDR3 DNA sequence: TGCGCCAGCAGCCATTTTGTGGCGGGAGACAATGAGCAGTTCTTC. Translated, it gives CASSHFVAGDNEQFF.

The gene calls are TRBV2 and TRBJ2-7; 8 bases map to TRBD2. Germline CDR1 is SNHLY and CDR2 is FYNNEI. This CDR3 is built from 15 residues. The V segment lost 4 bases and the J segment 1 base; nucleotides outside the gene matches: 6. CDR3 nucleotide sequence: TGTGCCAGCAGTGGCCCTTTAGCGGGATCCTACGAGCAGTACTTC. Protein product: CASSGPLAGSYEQYF.

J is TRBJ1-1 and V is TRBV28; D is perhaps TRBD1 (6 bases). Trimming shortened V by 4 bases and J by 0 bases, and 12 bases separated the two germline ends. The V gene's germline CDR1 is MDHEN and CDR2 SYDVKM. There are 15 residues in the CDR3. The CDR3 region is CASSSYRVMNTEAFF. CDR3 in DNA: TGTGCCAGCAGTTCTTACAGGGTGATGAACACTGAAGCTTTCTTT.

The CDR3 nucleotides are TGTGCCAGCAGTTACTTAGCGGGAGGGCCTGGAGATACGCAGTATTTT. Translation gives CASSYLAGGPGDTQYF. The chain has TRBV6-6 and TRBJ2-3; TRBD2 agrees at 11 bases. The V gene end was trimmed by 1 base and the J gene end by 5 bases; junction bases not matched to a gene: 5. The CDR3 has 16 residues. Germline values: CDR1 MNHNY, CDR2 SVGAGI (reference sequence).

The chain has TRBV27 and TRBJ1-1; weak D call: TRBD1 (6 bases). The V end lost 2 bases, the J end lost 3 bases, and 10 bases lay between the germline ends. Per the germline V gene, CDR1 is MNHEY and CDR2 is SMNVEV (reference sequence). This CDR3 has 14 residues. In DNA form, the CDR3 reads TGTGCCAGCAGTTTAAGGCAGGGGTACACTGAAGCTTTCTTT. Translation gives CASSLRQGYTEAFF.

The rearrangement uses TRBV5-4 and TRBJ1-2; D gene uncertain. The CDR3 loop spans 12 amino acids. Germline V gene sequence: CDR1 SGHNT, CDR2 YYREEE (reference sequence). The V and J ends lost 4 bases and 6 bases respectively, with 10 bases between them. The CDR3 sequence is CASSLDLDGYTF. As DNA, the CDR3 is TGTGCCAGCAGCCTAGACCTGGATGGCTACACCTTC. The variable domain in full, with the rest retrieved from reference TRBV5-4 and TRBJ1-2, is ETGVTQSPTHLIKTRGQQVTLRCSSQSGHNTVSWYQQALGQGPQFIFQYYREEENGRGNFPPRFSGLQFPNYSSELNVNALELDDSALYLCASSLDLDGYTFGSGTRLTVV.

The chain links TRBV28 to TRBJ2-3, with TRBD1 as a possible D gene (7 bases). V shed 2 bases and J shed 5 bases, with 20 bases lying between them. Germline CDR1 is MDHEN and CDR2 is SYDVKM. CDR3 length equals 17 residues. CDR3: CASSLHRLGQGGDTQYF. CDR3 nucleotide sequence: TGTGCCAGCAGTTTACATCGACTCGGGCAGGGGGGAGATACGCAGTATTTT.

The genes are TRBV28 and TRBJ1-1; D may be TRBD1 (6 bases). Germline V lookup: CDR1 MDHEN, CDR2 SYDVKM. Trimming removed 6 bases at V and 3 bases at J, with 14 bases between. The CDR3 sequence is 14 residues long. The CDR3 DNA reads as TGTGCCAGCAGCCCTCAGACAGGTTACACTGAAGCTTTCTTT. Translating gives CASSPQTGYTEAFF.

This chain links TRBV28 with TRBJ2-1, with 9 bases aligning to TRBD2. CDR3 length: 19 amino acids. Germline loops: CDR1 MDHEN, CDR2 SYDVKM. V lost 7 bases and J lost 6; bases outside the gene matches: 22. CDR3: CASTIIHRREGPIPNEQFF. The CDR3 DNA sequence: TGTGCCAGCACCATTATACACCGGCGGGAGGGCCCAATCCCCAATGAGCAGTTCTTC.

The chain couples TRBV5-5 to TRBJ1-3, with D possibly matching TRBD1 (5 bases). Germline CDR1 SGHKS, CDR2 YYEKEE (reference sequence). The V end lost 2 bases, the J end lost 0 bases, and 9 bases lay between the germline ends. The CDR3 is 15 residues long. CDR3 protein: CASSFGGTSGNTIYF. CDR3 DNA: TGTGCCAGCAGCTTCGGGGGGACCTCTGGAAACACCATATATTTT.

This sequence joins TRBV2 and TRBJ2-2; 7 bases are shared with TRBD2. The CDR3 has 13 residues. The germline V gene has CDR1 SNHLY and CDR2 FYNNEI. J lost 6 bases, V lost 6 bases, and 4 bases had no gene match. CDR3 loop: CASRGTIPGELFF. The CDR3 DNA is TGTGCCAGCAGGGGGACTATCCCCGGGGAGCTGTTTTTT.

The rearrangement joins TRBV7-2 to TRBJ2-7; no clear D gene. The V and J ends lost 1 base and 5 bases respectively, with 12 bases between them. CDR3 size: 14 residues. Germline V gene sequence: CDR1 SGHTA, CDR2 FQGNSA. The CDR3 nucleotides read TGTGCCAGCAGCTTAGATCGCTCAGCGAACGAGCAGTACTTC. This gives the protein CASSLDRSANEQYF.

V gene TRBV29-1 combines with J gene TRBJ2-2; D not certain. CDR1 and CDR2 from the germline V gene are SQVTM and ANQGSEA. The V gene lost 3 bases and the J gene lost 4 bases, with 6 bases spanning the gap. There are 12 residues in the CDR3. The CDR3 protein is CSVERGTGELFF. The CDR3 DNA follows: TGCAGCGTTGAGCGCGGCACCGGGGAGCTGTTTTTT.

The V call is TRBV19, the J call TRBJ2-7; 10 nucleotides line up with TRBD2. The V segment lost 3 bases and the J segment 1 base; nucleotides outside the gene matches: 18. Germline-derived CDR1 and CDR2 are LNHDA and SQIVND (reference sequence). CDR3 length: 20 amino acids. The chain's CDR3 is CASSIGPLAGDSGLSYEQYF. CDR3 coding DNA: TGTGCCAGTAGTATTGGACCCCTAGCGGGAGATTCGGGGTTGTCCTACGAGCAGTACTTC.

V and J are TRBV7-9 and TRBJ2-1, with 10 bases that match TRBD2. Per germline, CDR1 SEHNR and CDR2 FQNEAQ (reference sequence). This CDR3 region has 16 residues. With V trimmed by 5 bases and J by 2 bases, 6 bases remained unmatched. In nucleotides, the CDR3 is TGTGCCAGCAGCGGACAACTAGCGGGGACCTACAATGAGCAGTTCTTC. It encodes CASSGQLAGTYNEQFF.

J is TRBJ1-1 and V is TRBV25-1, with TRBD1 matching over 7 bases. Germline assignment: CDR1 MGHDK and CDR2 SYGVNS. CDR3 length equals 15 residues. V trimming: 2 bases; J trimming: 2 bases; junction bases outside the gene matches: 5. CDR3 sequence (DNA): TGTGCCAGCAGTGAAATTCAGGGGGTTAACACTGAAGCTTTCTTT. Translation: CASSEIQGVNTEAFF.

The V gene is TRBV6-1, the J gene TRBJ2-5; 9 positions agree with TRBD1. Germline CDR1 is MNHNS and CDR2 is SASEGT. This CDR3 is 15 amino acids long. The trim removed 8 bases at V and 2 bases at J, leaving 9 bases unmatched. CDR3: CASRDRAFGQETQYF. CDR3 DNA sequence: TGTGCCAGCCGGGACAGGGCTTTTGGGCAAGAGACCCAGTACTTC.

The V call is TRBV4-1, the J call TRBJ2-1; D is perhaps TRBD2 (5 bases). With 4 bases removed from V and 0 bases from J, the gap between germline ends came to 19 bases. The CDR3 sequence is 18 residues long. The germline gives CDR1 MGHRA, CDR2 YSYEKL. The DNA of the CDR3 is TGCGCCAGCAGCCGAACCATCGTGGGAGCAACCTCCTACAATGAGCAGTTCTTC. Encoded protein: CASSRTIVGATSYNEQFF.

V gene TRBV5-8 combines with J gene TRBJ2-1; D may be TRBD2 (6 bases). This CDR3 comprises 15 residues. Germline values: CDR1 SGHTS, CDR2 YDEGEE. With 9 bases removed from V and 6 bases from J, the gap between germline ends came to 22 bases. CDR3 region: CATVPPTGVSNEQFF. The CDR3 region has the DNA TGTGCCACCGTCCCTCCCACGGGAGTGAGCAATGAGCAGTTCTTC.

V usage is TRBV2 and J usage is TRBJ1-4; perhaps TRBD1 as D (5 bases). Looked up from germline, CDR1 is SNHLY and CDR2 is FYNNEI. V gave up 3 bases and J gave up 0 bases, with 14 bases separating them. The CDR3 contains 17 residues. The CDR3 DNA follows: TGTGCCAGCAGTGATTGGGGCAGAGAGGCAACTAATGAAAAACTGTTTTTT. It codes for CASSDWGREATNEKLFF.

The CDR3 loop reads CASSSTGVEGEKLFF. CDR3 coding DNA: TGTGCCAGCAGCTCGACAGGGGTGGAGGGGGAAAAACTGTTTTTT. J is TRBJ1-4 and V is TRBV2; 8 bases fit TRBD1. This CDR3 spans 15 amino acids. Germline V gives CDR1 SNHLY, CDR2 FYNNEI. V lost 6 bases, J lost 8 bases, and 11 bases stayed unmatched.

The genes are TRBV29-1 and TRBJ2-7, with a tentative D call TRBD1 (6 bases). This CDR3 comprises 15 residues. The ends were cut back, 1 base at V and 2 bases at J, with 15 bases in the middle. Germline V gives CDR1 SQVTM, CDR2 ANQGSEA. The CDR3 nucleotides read TGCAGCGTTGAAGGTGGTCAGGGGCTAACCTACGAGCAGTACTTC. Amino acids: CSVEGGQGLTYEQYF.

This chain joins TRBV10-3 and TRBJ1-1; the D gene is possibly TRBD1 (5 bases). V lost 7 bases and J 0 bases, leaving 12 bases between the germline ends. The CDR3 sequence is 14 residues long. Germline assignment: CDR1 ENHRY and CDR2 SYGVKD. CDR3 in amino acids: CAINGGGMNTEAFF. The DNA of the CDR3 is TGTGCCATCAACGGGGGTGGCATGAACACTGAAGCTTTCTTT.

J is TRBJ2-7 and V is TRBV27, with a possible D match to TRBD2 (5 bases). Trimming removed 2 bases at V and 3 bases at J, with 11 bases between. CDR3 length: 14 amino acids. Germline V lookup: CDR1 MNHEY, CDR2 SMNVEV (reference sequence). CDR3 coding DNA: TGTGCCAGCAGTTTAAAACGGGGTTTCTACGAGCAGTACTTC. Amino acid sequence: CASSLKRGFYEQYF.

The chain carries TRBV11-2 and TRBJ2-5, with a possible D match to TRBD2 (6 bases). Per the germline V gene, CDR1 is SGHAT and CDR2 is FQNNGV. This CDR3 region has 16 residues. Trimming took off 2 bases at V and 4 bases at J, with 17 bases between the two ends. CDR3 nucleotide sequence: TGTGCCAGCAGCTTATTGAGCGGAGGGGTTGGAGAGACCCAGTACTTC. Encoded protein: CASSLLSGGVGETQYF.

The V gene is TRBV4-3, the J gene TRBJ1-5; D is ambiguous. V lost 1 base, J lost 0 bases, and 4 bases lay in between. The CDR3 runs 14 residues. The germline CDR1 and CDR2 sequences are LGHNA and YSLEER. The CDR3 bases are TGCGCCAGCAGCCAAGGACTTAGCAATCAGCCCCAGCATTTT. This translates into CASSQGLSNQPQHF.